This T cell receptor (beta chain) was observed in a study of cytomegalovirus exposure and HLA in healthy donors. The overall study: HLA-typed donors contributed around 82 million unique TCRs, which were held in an early data release. Most genotyped donors, 81% of 300 to 400, had Caucasian-associated genetic ancestry.

Findings and caveats of the study: A later analysis by the authors found several of the most significant clusters apparently linked to common viral pathogens.

Concerning this clone itself: Its antigen remains unknown.

This cohort consisted of healthy bone marrow donors. This CDR3 has 15 residues. Germline assignment: CDR1 LNHDA and CDR2 SQIVND (reference sequence). V lost 3 bases, J lost 3 bases, and 2 bases stayed unmatched. The PCR employed 60 Vbeta primers together with 13 Jbeta primers. Sequencing was performed with immunoSEQ multiplex PCR; in TCRdb, only in-frame clones are kept and a portion is missing. The profile shows about 160,000 clones, approximately 80% of them singletons. This TCR was recovered from a middle-aged man in good health and CMV-seropositive. Sequencing was done on a sample of PBMCs. The chain uses TRBV19 and TRBJ2-1; 10 nucleotides align to TRBD2. The CDR3 sequence: CASSIASGGYNEQFF. The CDR3 coding sequence is TGTGCCAGTAGTATCGCTAGCGGGGGCTACAATGAGCAGTTCTTC.